This T cell receptor (beta chain) was recorded in a study of CD8+ T cells in alopecia areata. Stated treatment: oral pan-JAK inhibitor, 5-10 mg twice daily. Study-wide results and limits: Scalp sample data also include resident alphabeta T cells from normal skin. The presence of one nonresponder keeps the tie between baseline CD8+ expansion and response uncertain.

Note on this clone: Its antigen is unknown.

RNA was extracted and reverse transcribed into cDNA as the sequencing template. The method was immunoSEQ multiplex PCR; TCRdb's version includes in-frame clones alone and lacks a portion of them. The sample holds 150,000 to 200,000 clones, approximately 57% seen once. The receptor comes from a human donor with alopecia areata. Material: CD4+ T cells sorted from blood, obtained at week 24, from a patient treated with tofacitinib.

The CDR3 spells CAWSSDRGTEAFF. The CDR3 nucleotides read TGTGCCTGGAGTAGCGACCGCGGGACGGAAGCTTTCTTT. V and J are TRBV30 and TRBJ1-1; tentatively, D is TRBD1 (5 bases). The V end was cut by 2 bases, the J end by 8 bases, with 15 bases between. The CDR3 spans 13 residues. Germline V gene sequence: CDR1 GTSNPN, CDR2 SVGIG (reference sequence).